The entry below gives a single TCR beta chain sequence along with its context. This clone is medium-sized (0.01 to 0.1%) in terms of sample share. Its target antigen remains unknown. Base quality data are lacking; no much larger clone is found one base away. The data stem from a study of CD8+ T cells in alopecia areata (dated by TCRdb to 2017 to 2018). Regarding the research as a whole: In both human patients and the C3H/HeJ mouse model, the study applied high-throughput TCRbeta sequencing to look at T cell clonal expansion in alopecia areata. In humans, TCRbeta sequencing was performed on scalp tissue and on sorted CD4+ and CD8+ peripheral blood T cells from healthy controls and from patients with patchy or totalis/universalis alopecia areata. Clonality in the scalp was compared among normal scalp (n=4), patchy alopecia areata scalp (n=8), and alopecia totalis/universalis scalp (n=8). RNA was extracted with the PAXgene miRNA kit for fixed scalp, the miRNeasy kit for PBMCs, and the RNeasy kit for mouse skin. Amplification of TCRbeta CDR3 regions was done by immunoSEQ multiplex PCR using 35 Vbeta forward primers and 13 Jbeta reverse primers. The paper's findings and limits, for the study overall: TCR sequences shared between patients were less clear than in mice, possibly partly because of HLA diversity in the patient population. Unlike mouse skin, where gammadelta T cells dominate, normal human skin contains resident alphabeta T cells that get sequenced too, which complicates analysis of the scalp TCR repertoire. Lesional scalp, especially in alopecia totalis/universalis, showed higher clonality and more expanded CD8+ clones than normal scalp, suggesting antigenic drive.

The library came from the immunoSEQ multiplex PCR assay. To provide template for TCR sequencing, every sample had RNA extracted and reverse transcribed into cDNA. First-strand cDNA was synthesized using SuperScript III with a 2:1 mix of oligo-dT and random hexamers. A synthetic immune receptor repertoire was used to gauge amplification bias, and whatever bias remained was removed computationally. The study's processing was this. Raw reads were preprocessed for error removal, and CDR3 was defined according to IMGT conventions as running from the conserved cysteine to phenylalanine. Clonality was calculated as 1 minus Shannon entropy normalized by log2 of the number of productive unique TCRs. Whether scalp clones were CD4 or CD8 was inferred by matching scalp TCRbeta sequences against CD4 and CD8 repertoires sorted from blood. TCRdb obtained this table from immuneACCESS and retained in-frame rearrangements with V and J assigned. These tables miss some clones; where compared with another copy, unresolved V genes account for less than half of the shortfall, and the remainder is unexplained. Clone size and the V and J calls come from that table; the DNA yielded D and trimming. This sample holds around 80,000 clones; approximately 50% were observed only once. Around 5% of the sample belongs to the ten largest clones.

From alopecia areata patients, peripheral blood was collected along with lesional scalp punch biopsies. PBMCs were isolated by density centrifugation and stained for CD3, CD4 and CD8, after which CD4+ and CD8+ T cells were sorted on a FACSAria. Alopecia areata patients who were not treated were recruited through a multicenter biomarker study. In roughly five patients from the biomarker study, the blood CD8+ T cells went through an additional sort into NKG2D-low and NKG2D-high fractions. CDR1 is given as PRHDT and CDR2 as FYEKMQ, both from the germline V gene (reference sequence). The CDR3 sequence holds 12 residues, the cysteine and phenylalanine included. The retained sequence is limited to the CDR3, 36 bases, with the frame set at the first base. V is clipped by 5 bases and J by 0 bases, and the sequence between their germline boundaries is 3 bases long.

Rearrangement joined TRBV13 to TRBJ2-3; confidence is insufficient to name the D gene. The TCR comes from a human donor with alopecia areata. Specimen: NKG2D-high CD8+ T cells sorted from blood. What this sample's cell subset or site label stands for: sorted CD8+ NKG2D-high blood T cells. The bases read TGTGCCAGCAGCGGCAGCACAGATACGCAGTATTTT. The translation is CASSGSTDTQYF.